The entry that follows covers one T cell receptor beta chain sequence. This entry comes from a study of shared clonotypes between healthy human individuals. Positively selected for CCR7, the CD45RO-negative cells used as naive CD8 cells excluded terminally differentiated effector memory CD45RA+ cells. This CDR3 contains 16 residues. The germline V and J ends were trimmed by 0 bases and 5 bases, with 14 bases remaining between them. Germline loops: CDR1 MGHRA, CDR2 YSYEKL. Assay used: immunoSEQ multiplex PCR; TCRdb lists only in-frame clones, some missing. Among approximately 1.9 million clones listed, over 85% were seen once.

The genes are TRBV4-1 and TRBJ2-1; D unresolved. The material sequenced was naive CD8+ T cells from PBMCs. This TCR was recovered from a man between 18 and 29 years old in good health. Some clones in this sample may be carry-over from other donors' samples. Written as DNA, the CDR3 is TGCGCCAGCAGCCAAGATCTTGTGCTGACCCACAATGAGCAGTTCTTC. Protein product: CASSQDLVLTHNEQFF.